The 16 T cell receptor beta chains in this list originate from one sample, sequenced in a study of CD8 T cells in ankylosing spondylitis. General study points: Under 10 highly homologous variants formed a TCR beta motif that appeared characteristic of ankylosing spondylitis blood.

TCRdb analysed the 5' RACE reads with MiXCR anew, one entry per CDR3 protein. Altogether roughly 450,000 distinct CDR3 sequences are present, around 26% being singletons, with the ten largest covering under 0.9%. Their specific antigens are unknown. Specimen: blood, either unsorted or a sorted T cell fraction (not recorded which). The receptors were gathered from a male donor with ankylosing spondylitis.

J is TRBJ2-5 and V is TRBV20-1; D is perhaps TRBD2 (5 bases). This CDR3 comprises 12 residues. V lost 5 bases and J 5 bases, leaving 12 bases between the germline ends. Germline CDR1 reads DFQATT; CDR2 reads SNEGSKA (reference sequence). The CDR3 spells CSADPRGETQYF. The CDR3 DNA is TGCAGTGCTGATCCCCGAGGGGAGACCCAGTACTTC.

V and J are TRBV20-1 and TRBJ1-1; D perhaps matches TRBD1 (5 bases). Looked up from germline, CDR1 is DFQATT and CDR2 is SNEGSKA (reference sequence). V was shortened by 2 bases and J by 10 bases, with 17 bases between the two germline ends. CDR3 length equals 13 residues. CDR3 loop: CSARLGISGGAFF. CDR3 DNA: TGCAGTGCTAGACTAGGTATATCGGGGGGAGCTTTCTTT.

The CDR3 nucleotides read TGTGCCAGCAGTTTGTCTGGGGGCAGAGCTTTCTTT. It encodes CASSLSGGRAFF. The chain recombines TRBV27 with TRBJ1-1, with TRBD1 as a possible D gene (6 bases). The CDR3 contains 12 residues. The germline V gene encodes CDR1 MNHEY and CDR2 SMNVEV (reference sequence). V dropped 3 bases and J dropped 10 bases, with 12 bases sitting between them.

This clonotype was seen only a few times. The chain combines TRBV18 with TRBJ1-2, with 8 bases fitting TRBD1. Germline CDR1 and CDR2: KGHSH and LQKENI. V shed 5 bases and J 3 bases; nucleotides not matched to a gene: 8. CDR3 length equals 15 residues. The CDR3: CASSLTQGQDYGYTF. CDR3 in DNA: TGTGCCAGCTCATTAACCCAGGGACAGGACTATGGCTACACCTTC.

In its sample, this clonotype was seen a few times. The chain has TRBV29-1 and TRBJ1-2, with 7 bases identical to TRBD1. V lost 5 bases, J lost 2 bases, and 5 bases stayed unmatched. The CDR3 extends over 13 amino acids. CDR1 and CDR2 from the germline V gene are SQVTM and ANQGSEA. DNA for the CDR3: TGCAGCGTTCCCAGGACAGGCAACTATGGCTACACCTTC. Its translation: CSVPRTGNYGYTF.

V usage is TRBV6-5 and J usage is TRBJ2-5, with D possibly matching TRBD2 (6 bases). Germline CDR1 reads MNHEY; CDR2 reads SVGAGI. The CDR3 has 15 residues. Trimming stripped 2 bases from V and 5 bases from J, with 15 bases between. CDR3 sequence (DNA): TGTGCCAGCAGTTACCGCCGGGACTCGGCGGAGACCCAGTACTTC. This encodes CASSYRRDSAETQYF.

As DNA, the CDR3 is TGTGCCTGGAGTGTTGGGCAGGGGACTGAAGCTTTCTTT. It yields the protein CAWSVGQGTEAFF. The chain carries TRBV30 and TRBJ1-1, with a possible D match to TRBD1 (6 bases). Germline CDR1 is GTSNPN and CDR2 is SVGIG (reference sequence). Trimming shortened V by 0 bases and J by 5 bases, and 10 bases separated the two germline ends. The CDR3 is 13 amino acids.

CDR3: CASSLEAGGSSYNEQFF. Written as DNA, the CDR3 is TGCGCCAGCAGCTTGGAGGCGGGAGGGAGCTCCTACAATGAGCAGTTCTTC. The rearrangement links TRBV5-1 to TRBJ2-1, with 9 bases lining up with TRBD2. Germline lookup yields CDR1 SGHRS and CDR2 YFSETQ. V was pared by 0 bases and J by 0 bases, with 4 bases of the junction left unmatched. The CDR3 is 17 residues long.

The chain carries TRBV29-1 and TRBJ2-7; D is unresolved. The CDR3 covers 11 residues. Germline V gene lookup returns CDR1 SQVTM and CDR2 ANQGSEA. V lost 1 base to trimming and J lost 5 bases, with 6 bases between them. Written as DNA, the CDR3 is TGCAGCGTTGAAGCGGACCACGAGCAGTACGTC. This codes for CSVEADHEQYV.

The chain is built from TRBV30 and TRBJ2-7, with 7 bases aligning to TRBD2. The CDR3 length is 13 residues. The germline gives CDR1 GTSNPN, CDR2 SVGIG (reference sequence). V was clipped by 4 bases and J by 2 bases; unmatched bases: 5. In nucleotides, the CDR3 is TGTGCCTGGATCCGCGCGGGAGCCTACGAGCAGTACTTC. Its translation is CAWIRAGAYEQYF.

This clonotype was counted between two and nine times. This CDR3 reads CASSAGTGGYSSEAFF. In DNA form, the CDR3 reads TGTGCCAGCAGCGCGGGCACAGGGGGCTATTCGTCTGAAGCTTTCTTT. The rearrangement uses TRBV7-8 and TRBJ1-1; TRBD1 matches at 9 bases. Germline-derived CDR1 and CDR2 are SGHVS and FQNEAQ. The CDR3 is 16 amino acids. V shed 5 bases and J 6 bases; nucleotides not matched to a gene: 13.

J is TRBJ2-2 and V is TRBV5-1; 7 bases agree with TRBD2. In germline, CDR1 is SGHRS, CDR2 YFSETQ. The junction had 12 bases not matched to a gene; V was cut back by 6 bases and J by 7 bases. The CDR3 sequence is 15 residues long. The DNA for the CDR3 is TGCGCCAGCAACCCAGCGGCGGGAGTTGTCGGGGAGCTGTTTTTT. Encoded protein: CASNPAAGVVGELFF. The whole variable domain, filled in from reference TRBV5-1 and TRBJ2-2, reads KAGVTQTPRYLIKTRGQQVTLSCSPISGHRSVSWYQQTPGQGLQFLFEYFSETQRNKGNFPGRFSGRQFSNSRSEMNVSTLELGDSALYLCASNPAAGVVGELFFGEGSRLTVL.

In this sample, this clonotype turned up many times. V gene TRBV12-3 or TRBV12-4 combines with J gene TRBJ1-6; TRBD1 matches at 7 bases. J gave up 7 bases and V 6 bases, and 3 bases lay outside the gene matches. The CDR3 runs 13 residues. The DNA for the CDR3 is TGTGCCAGCAGATGGACAGGCAATTCACCCCTCCACTTT. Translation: CASRWTGNSPLHF.

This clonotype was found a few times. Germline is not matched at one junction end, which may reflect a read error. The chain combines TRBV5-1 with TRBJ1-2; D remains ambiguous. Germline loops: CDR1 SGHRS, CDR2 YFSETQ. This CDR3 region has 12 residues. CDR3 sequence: CASSLDGHTQSF. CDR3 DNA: TGCGCCAGCAGCTTGGATGGCCATACCCAGTCGTTC.

CDR3 DNA sequence: TGTGCCAGCAGTGTATCCCCAACTAATGAAAAACTGTTTTTT. It yields the protein CASSVSPTNEKLFF. The chain carries TRBV2 and TRBJ1-4; no clear D gene. CDR3 length: 14 residues. Trimming shortened V by 4 bases and J by 0 bases, and 6 bases separated the two germline ends. Looked up from germline, CDR1 is SNHLY and CDR2 is FYNNEI. The full variable domain, rest sourced from reference TRBV2 and TRBJ1-4, is EPEVTQTPSHQVTQMGQEVILRCVPISNHLYFYWYRQILGQKVEFLVSFYNNEISEKSEIFDDQFSVERPDGSNFTLKIRSTKLEDSAMYFCASSVSPTNEKLFFGSGTQLSVL.

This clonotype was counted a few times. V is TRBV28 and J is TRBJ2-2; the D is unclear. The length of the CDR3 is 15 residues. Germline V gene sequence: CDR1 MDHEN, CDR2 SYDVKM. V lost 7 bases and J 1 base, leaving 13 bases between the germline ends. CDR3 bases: TGTGCCAGCACCGGGTGGTTGCGGAACACCGGGGAGCTGTTTTTT. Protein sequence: CASTGWLRNTGELFF.